The clone carrying this TCR beta chain was detected ten times or more. The antigen is not known. The data were obtained in a study of T-cell reconstitution after alpha-beta-depleted transplantation in children. Study outcomes and limitations: Surviving thymic progenitors and recipient T cells were the source of high TCRbeta diversity at day 60 in some patients.

Unique molecular identifiers were incorporated during preparation of the TCRbeta library. MiXCR, run by TCRdb on the PCR reads, gives a single entry per CDR3 protein. The sample includes hundreds of thousands of distinct CDR3 sequences, 10% to 15% of them seen just once. J was trimmed by 8 bases and V by 5 bases; bases with no gene match: 11. The germline V gene has CDR1 SGHTA and CDR2 FQGTGA. The CDR3 has 15 residues. The specimen was PBMCs, mostly from graft donor cells, collected 360 days after TCRalphabeta/CD19-depleted stem cell transplant. This chain links TRBV7-3 with TRBJ2-1; 8 bases align to TRBD2. The source is a male patient aged 10 to 17 who had a stem cell transplant for acute myeloid leukemia, so the T cells may come from the graft donor. Here the CDR3 DNA reads TGTGCCAGCAGCCCCCTGGGGACTAGTGACGATGAGCAGTTCTTC. The encoded protein is CASSPLGTSDDEQFF.